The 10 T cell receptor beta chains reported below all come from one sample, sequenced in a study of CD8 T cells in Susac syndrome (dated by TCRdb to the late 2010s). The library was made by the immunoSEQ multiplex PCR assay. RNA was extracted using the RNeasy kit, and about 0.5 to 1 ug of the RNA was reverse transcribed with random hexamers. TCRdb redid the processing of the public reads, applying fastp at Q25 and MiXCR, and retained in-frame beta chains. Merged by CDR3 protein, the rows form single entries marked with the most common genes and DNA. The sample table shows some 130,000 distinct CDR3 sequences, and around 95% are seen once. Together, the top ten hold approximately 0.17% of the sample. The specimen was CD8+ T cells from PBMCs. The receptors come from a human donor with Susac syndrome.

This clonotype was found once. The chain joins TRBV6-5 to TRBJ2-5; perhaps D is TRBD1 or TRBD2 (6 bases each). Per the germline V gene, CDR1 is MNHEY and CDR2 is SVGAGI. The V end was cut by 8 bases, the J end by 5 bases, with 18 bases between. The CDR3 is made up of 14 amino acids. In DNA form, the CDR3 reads TGTGCCAGCGAGGAACATGGAGGGGGGGAGACCCAGTACTTC. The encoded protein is CASEEHGGGETQYF.

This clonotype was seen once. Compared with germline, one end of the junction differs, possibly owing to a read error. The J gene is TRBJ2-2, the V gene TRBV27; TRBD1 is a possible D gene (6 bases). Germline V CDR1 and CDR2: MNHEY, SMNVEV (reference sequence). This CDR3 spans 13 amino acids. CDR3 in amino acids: CASTLGGSGELFF. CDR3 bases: TGTGCCAGCACTTTAGGGGGATCCGGGGAGCTGTTTTTT.

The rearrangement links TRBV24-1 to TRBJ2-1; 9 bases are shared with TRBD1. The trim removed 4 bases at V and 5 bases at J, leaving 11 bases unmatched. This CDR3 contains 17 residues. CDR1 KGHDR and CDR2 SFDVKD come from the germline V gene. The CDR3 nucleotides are TGTGCCACCAGTGAGAGTACCACAGGGGGCCTCGACAATGAGCAGTTCTTC. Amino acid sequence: CATSESTTGGLDNEQFF.

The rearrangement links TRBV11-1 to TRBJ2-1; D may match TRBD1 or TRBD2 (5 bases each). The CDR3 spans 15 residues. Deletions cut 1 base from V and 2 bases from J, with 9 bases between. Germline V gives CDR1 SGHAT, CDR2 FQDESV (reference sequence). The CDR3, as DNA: TGTGCCAGCAGCTTAGGGGACGGACCCTACAATGAGCAGTTCTTC. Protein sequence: CASSLGDGPYNEQFF.

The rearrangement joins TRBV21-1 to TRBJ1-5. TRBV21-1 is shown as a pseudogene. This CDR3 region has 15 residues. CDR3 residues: CARPKALLRVLPQHF. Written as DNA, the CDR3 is TGTGCCAGACCTAAGGCACTCCTACGAGTTCTGCCCCAGCATTTT.

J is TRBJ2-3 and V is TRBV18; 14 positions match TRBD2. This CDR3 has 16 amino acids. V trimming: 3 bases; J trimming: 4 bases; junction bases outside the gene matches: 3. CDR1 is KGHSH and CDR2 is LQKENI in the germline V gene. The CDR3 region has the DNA TGTGCCAGCTCACCCGGGACTAGCGGGAGCGCAGATACGCAGTATTTT. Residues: CASSPGTSGSADTQYF.

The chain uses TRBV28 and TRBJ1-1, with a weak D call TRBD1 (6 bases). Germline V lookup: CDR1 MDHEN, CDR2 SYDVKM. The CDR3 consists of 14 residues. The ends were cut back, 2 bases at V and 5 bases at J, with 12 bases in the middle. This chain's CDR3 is CASSLAGVGTEAFF. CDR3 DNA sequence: TGTGCCAGCAGTTTAGCAGGGGTGGGAACTGAAGCTTTCTTT.

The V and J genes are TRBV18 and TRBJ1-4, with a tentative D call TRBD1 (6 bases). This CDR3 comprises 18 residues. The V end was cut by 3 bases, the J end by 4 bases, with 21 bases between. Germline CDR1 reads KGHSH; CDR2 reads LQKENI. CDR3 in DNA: TGTGCCAGCTCACCCCCCTGGCCCTACAGGGTCCTTAATGAAAAACTGTTTTTT. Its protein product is CASSPPWPYRVLNEKLFF.

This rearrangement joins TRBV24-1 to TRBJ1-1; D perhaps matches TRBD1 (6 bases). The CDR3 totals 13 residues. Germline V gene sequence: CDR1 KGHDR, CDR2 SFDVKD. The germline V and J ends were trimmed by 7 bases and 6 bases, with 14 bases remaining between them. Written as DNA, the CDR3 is TGTGCCACCAGCTCTCCAGGGGAGGCTGAAGCTTTCTTT. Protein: CATSSPGEAEAFF.

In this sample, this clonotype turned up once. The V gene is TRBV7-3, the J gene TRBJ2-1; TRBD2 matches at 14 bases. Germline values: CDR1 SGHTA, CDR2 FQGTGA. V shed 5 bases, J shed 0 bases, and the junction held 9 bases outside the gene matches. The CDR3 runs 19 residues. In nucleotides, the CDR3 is TGTGCCAGCAGCCAAGGGGGACTAGCGGGAGTAAGCTCCTACAATGAGCAGTTCTTC. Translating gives CASSQGGLAGVSSYNEQFF.